The present T cell receptor beta chain was sequenced within a study of cytomegalovirus exposure and HLA in healthy donors (dated by TCRdb to about 2017). About the investigation overall: The roughly 650 repertoires of the first cohort and the roughly 120 validation repertoires were produced on the same platform, according to a later analysis. The study aimed to test whether cataloging public T cell receptors could reveal signatures of past pathogen exposure. In addition to the first cohort of 666 subjects, a separate validation cohort of 120 different subjects was used. To predict cytomegalovirus infection status, the study brought together high-throughput TCR immunosequencing, statistical association of individual TCRs with disease status, and machine learning.

From its cysteine to its phenylalanine, the CDR3 spans 14 amino acids. CDR3 DNA is the only sequence kept; it has 42 bases, read in frame from the first base. V and J are trimmed by 7 bases and 2 bases, and the gene matches miss 6 bases of the junction. CDR1 LGHNA and CDR2 YNFKEQ are derived from the germline V gene. With respect to this clone: What antigen it recognizes has not been identified. No base-level quality is on record; no much larger clone is a single base apart.

Study-wide conclusions, independent of this receptor: Most TCR sequences were seen in very few donors, while some public TCRs were found in many individuals. The validation cohort had no HLA typing available for a later analysis, so co-occurrence within that cohort was assessed over all 130 or so repertoires. A later analysis found that TCRs clustered in the first cohort also tended to co-occur in the 95 to 150 validation repertoires, with 94% of cluster scores above 0. Cytomegalovirus status was reported to be diagnosed by the classifier with high specificity and sensitivity in both the original and validation cohorts. In vitro tests confirmed that a few of the cytomegalovirus-associated TCR beta chains recognize cytomegalovirus antigens. The authors suggested that the approach could potentially be extended to other disease states and immunological phenotypes. In the study, about 150 TCR beta chains were listed as associated with cytomegalovirus.

The donors were included in the validation cohort of over a hundred subjects, a group kept apart from the approximately 650-subject first cohort. Libraries were constructed by the immunoSEQ multiplex PCR assay. The published analysis was carried out like this. To diagnose cytomegalovirus status from the catalog of TCR beta chain sequences, a statistical classification framework was built. TCRdb holds this immuneACCESS table with in-frame rearrangements only. Some clones are missing; in checked studies, unresolved V genes explain under half, and the rest has no known cause. The V and J calls and clone size come from that table; D and trimming were worked out from the DNA. This sample comprises 50,000 to 65,000 clones, about 96% of them detected only once. Of the sample, 1% to 1.5% falls within the top ten clones.

The clonotype originates from a woman aged 18-29 years in good health and CMV-seronegative. The chain uses TRBV4-2 and TRBJ2-3; the junction holds 7 bases that match TRBD1. The material sequenced was PBMCs. The bases are TGTGCCAGCACCAACAGGGGCCACACAGATACGCAGTATTTT. Translated, this is CASTNRGHTDTQYF.